These 21 T cell receptor beta chains were all obtained from the same sample, sequenced in a study of cytomegalovirus exposure and HLA in healthy donors. Libraries were prepared by immunoSEQ multiplex PCR; TCRdb keeps only in-frame clonotypes and omits some of them. Of 250,000 to 400,000 clones in the sample, roughly 88% were seen once. Source material: PBMCs. The receptors shown here come from a man aged 25-40 years in good health and CMV-seronegative.

The chain combines TRBV4-1 with TRBJ1-1, with 7 bases that match TRBD1. The CDR3 runs to 17 residues. Germline V lookup: CDR1 MGHRA, CDR2 YSYEKL. Trimming cost V 1 base and J 3 bases; bases outside gene matches: 11. The CDR3 protein is CASSQGGLRQGDTEAFF. In nucleotides, the CDR3 is TGCGCCAGCAGCCAAGGGGGTCTAAGACAGGGAGACACTGAAGCTTTCTTT.

The chain employs TRBV2 and TRBJ1-5; D is uncertain. There are 14 residues in the CDR3. The V end was cut by 4 bases, the J end by 0 bases, with 7 bases between. CDR1 and CDR2 from the germline V gene are SNHLY and FYNNEI. Written as DNA, the CDR3 is TGTGCCAGCAGTGCGGTGTATAGCAATCAGCCCCAGCATTTT. It is translated as CASSAVYSNQPQHF.

The V and J genes are TRBV11-2 and TRBJ2-5; D is possibly TRBD2 (6 bases). Deletions cut 5 bases from V and 2 bases from J, with 15 bases between. This CDR3 is built from 15 residues. CDR1 and CDR2 from the germline V gene are SGHAT and FQNNGV. The CDR3 DNA sequence: TGTGCCAGCAGCCCTCAGGGACTGGTACAAGAGACCCAGTACTTC. Protein sequence: CASSPQGLVQETQYF. The full variable domain, with the rest looked up from reference TRBV11-2 and TRBJ2-5, is EAGVAQSPRYKIIEKRQSVAFWCNPISGHATLYWYQQILGQGPKLLIQFQNNGVVDDSQLPKDRFSAERLKGVDSTLKIQPAKLEDSAVYLCASSPQGLVQETQYFGPGTRLLVL.

The V and J genes are TRBV10-3 and TRBJ1-6; 7 bases are a match to TRBD1. The CDR3 has 14 amino acids. V gave up 6 bases and J gave up 8 bases; unmatched junction bases: 7. CDR1 is ENHRY and CDR2 is SYGVKD in the germline V gene. CDR3 nucleotide sequence: TGTGCCATCAGCAGACAGGGCCAGGATTCACCCCTCCACTTT. It translates to CAISRQGQDSPLHF.

The chain employs TRBV7-9 and TRBJ2-5, with 7 nucleotides matching TRBD1. The length of the CDR3 is 15 residues. Per germline, CDR1 SEHNR and CDR2 FQNEAQ (reference sequence). V was pared by 3 bases and J by 5 bases, with 9 bases of the junction left unmatched. The CDR3 DNA follows: TGTGCCAGCAGCTTTTTGGCCTCCAGGGGGGAGACCCAGTACTTC. Translation gives CASSFLASRGETQYF.

V is TRBV5-1 and J is TRBJ2-7; D perhaps matches TRBD1 (6 bases). Trimming shortened V by 0 bases and J by 7 bases, and 14 bases separated the two germline ends. The CDR3 spans 14 residues. CDR1 is SGHRS and CDR2 is YFSETQ in the germline V gene. CDR3 nucleotide sequence: TGCGCCAGCAGCTTGGTGGCAGGGGATAGAGAGCAGTACTTC. This encodes CASSLVAGDREQYF.

This sequence joins TRBV5-6 and TRBJ2-5, with 16 positions matching TRBD2. Germline V gene data show CDR1 as SGHDT and CDR2 as YYEEEE. Unmatched junction bases numbered 4, after V lost 4 bases and J lost 1 base. CDR3 size: 17 residues. The CDR3 DNA reads as TGTGCCAGCAGCCCCGGGACTAGCGGGGGGGTCCAAGAGACCCAGTACTTC. Protein product: CASSPGTSGGVQETQYF.

This clone was seen once. The V gene is TRBV9, the J gene TRBJ2-5; 10 nucleotides align to TRBD2. Unmatched junction bases numbered 7, after V lost 0 bases and J lost 2 bases. Germline CDR1 is SGDLS and CDR2 is YYNGEE. The CDR3 is made up of 17 amino acids. The CDR3 DNA reads as TGTGCCAGCAGCGTAGCTACAGGACTAGCGGATCAAGAGACCCAGTACTTC. Protein product: CASSVATGLADQETQYF.

The V gene is TRBV4-1, the J gene TRBJ2-3; a weak D match, TRBD2 (7 bases). Trimming cost V 1 base and J 1 base, with 12 bases left between them. Germline lookup yields CDR1 MGHRA and CDR2 YSYEKL. CDR3 length: 16 residues. The CDR3 sequence is CASSQAGGGRTDTQYF. The CDR3 bases are TGCGCCAGCAGCCAAGCGGGCGGGGGCCGCACAGATACGCAGTATTTT.

This chain links TRBV2 with TRBJ2-5; the match to TRBD1 covers 8 bases. V trimming: 4 bases; J trimming: 5 bases; junction bases outside the gene matches: 6. CDR3 size: 14 residues. CDR1 is SNHLY, CDR2 FYNNEI, per germline. The CDR3 bases are TGTGCCAGCAGTGGAAACAGGGGGACGGAGACCCAGTACTTC. Its protein is CASSGNRGTETQYF. Full variable domain (outside the CDR3, taken from reference TRBV2 and TRBJ2-5): EPEVTQTPSHQVTQMGQEVILRCVPISNHLYFYWYRQILGQKVEFLVSFYNNEISEKSEIFDDQFSVERPDGSNFTLKIRSTKLEDSAMYFCASSGNRGTETQYFGPGTRLLVL.

The rearrangement joins TRBV6-6 to TRBJ1-6; no reliable D call. The length of the CDR3 is 13 residues. Per the germline V gene, CDR1 is MNHNY and CDR2 is SVGAGI (reference sequence). With 2 bases removed from V and 7 bases from J, the gap between germline ends came to 6 bases. CDR3 nucleotides: TGTGCCAGCAGTTACAACCAGAATTCACCCCTCCACTTT. Translated: CASSYNQNSPLHF.

The V and J genes are TRBV25-1 and TRBJ2-7; 8 bases line up with TRBD1. CDR1 is MGHDK and CDR2 is SYGVNS in the germline V gene. The V gene end was trimmed by 5 bases and the J gene end by 0 bases; junction bases not matched to a gene: 6. The CDR3 sequence is 15 residues long. The CDR3 DNA reads TGTGCCAGCAGTATCGGGACAGGTTTCTCCTACGAGCAGTACTTC. It specifies CASSIGTGFSYEQYF.

The chain has TRBV4-1 and TRBJ2-7, with 10 bases lining up with TRBD2. The CDR3 has 15 residues. With 3 bases clipped from V and 6 bases from J, the junction kept 8 bases outside the gene matches. The germline V gene has CDR1 MGHRA and CDR2 YSYEKL. The CDR3 reads CASSHGLADLTEQYF. In DNA, the CDR3 is TGCGCCAGCAGCCACGGACTAGCGGACCTCACCGAGCAGTACTTC.

V usage is TRBV30 and J usage is TRBJ2-7; D perhaps matches TRBD2 (5 bases). The CDR3 runs to 12 residues. V lost 2 bases, J lost 3 bases, and 8 bases lay in between. Germline CDR1 reads GTSNPN; CDR2 reads SVGIG (reference sequence). This chain's CDR3 is CAWSPGIYEQYF. As DNA, the CDR3 is TGTGCCTGGAGTCCGGGAATCTACGAGCAGTACTTC.

The gene calls are TRBV7-8 and TRBJ1-5; D gene unclear. In germline, CDR1 is SGHVS, CDR2 FQNEAQ. V lost 5 bases and J lost 0, with 14 bases in between. The CDR3 is 16 residues long. CDR3 residues: CASSPLGGYSNQPQHF. CDR3 sequence (DNA): TGTGCCAGCAGCCCGCTCGGCGGTTATAGCAATCAGCCCCAGCATTTT.

This clone has only one observation. The chain uses TRBV9 and TRBJ2-3, with 8 nucleotides matching TRBD1. The germline V gene has CDR1 SGDLS and CDR2 YYNGEE. The CDR3 spans 15 residues. Trimming cost V 2 bases and J 2 bases; bases outside gene matches: 4. CDR3 DNA: TGTGCCAGCAGCGTCCGGGACAGGCACACAGATACGCAGTATTTT. Translation gives CASSVRDRHTDTQYF. Filled out from reference TRBV9 and TRBJ2-3, the complete variable domain reads DSGVTQTPKHLITATGQRVTLRCSPRSGDLSVYWYQQSLDQGLQFLIQYYNGEERAKGNILERFSAQQFPDLHSELNLSSLELGDSALYFCASSVRDRHTDTQYFGPGTRLTVL.

The chain couples TRBV4-2 to TRBJ2-3; 12 bases agree with TRBD2. The germline V gene has CDR1 LGHNA and CDR2 YNFKEQ. The CDR3 loop spans 18 amino acids. The V and J ends lost 8 bases and 2 bases, in that order; junction bases with no gene match: 14. The CDR3 region has the DNA TGTGCCAGCTCGAAAACCGTCCTAGCGGGGGGGCCCACAGATACGCAGTATTTT. Translating gives CASSKTVLAGGPTDTQYF.

This clone was seen just once. The chain recombines TRBV5-1 with TRBJ1-5; tentatively, D is TRBD1 (5 bases). Germline CDR1 and CDR2: SGHRS and YFSETQ. CDR3 size: 15 residues. Between the trimmed V and J ends, which lost 4 bases and 0 bases, there was a span of 11 bases. The CDR3 reads CASSGSGYSNQPQHF. DNA for the CDR3: TGCGCCAGCAGCGGGTCAGGGTATAGCAATCAGCCCCAGCATTTT.

V gene TRBV5-4 combines with J gene TRBJ2-7, with 9 bases matching TRBD1. CDR3 size: 15 residues. Trimming at V came to 2 bases and at J to 5 bases, leaving 8 bases not matched to a gene. Germline V gene lookup returns CDR1 SGHNT and CDR2 YYREEE (reference sequence). CDR3 bases: TGTGCCAGCAGCTTAAAGGGGACAGGGCCCCACGAGCAGTACTTC. Its protein product is CASSLKGTGPHEQYF.

The sample holds one count of this clone. The rearrangement links TRBV27 to TRBJ1-1; D is unresolved. V lost 6 bases and J lost 3, with 11 bases in between. The CDR3 sequence is 13 residues long. Looked up from germline, CDR1 is MNHEY and CDR2 is SMNVEV (reference sequence). DNA for the CDR3: TGTGCCAGCAGCCCCCTATTTGACACTGAAGCTTTCTTT. It is translated as CASSPLFDTEAFF.

This clone appeared once. The chain employs TRBV4-3 and TRBJ2-7; D is unclear. Germline CDR1 and CDR2: LGHNA and YSLEER. The CDR3 has 13 amino acids. V was pared by 1 base and J by 3 bases, with 7 bases between. This CDR3 reads CASSQAPGYEQYF. The CDR3 DNA sequence: TGCGCCAGCAGCCAAGCCCCCGGCTACGAGCAGTACTTC.